This TCR beta chain was retrieved from a study of blood T cells in healthy people across ages. Study context: The template switching approach captured approximately one barcoded beta molecule for every two T cells.

This clonotype was recorded a few times. PBMCs were isolated at a quantity of at least 6.5 million per sample. Through a sample-barcoded 5' primer and a J-beta primer mix, a second PCR was run for roughly 7 to 12 cycles. TCRdb analysed the 5' RACE reads with MiXCR anew, one entry per CDR3 protein. Of some 640,000 distinct CDR3 sequences in the sample, about half were seen once. Trimming took 3 bases from V and 0 from J, leaving 9 bases between them. The CDR3 has 14 amino acids. Germline V gives CDR1 DFQATT, CDR2 SNEGSKA (reference sequence). This rearrangement joins TRBV20-1 to TRBJ2-1; D not resolved. This receptor was obtained from a woman in her sixties or seventies in good health. The sequencing input was blood. The CDR3: CSARHISSYNEQFF. DNA of the CDR3: TGCAGTGCTAGGCACATAAGCTCCTACAATGAGCAGTTCTTC.